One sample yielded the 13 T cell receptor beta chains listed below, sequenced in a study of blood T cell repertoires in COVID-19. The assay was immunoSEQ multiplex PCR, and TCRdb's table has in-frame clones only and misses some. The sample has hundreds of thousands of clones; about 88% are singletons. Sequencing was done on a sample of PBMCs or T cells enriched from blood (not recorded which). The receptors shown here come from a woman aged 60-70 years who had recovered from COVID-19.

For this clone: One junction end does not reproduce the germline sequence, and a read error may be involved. The CDR3 protein is CASRLDRGNTGELFF. Written as DNA, the CDR3 is TGTGCCAGCAGATTAGACCGGGGGAACACCGGGGAGCTGTTTTTT. The rearrangement links TRBV11-2 to TRBJ2-2; maybe TRBD2 (5 bases). The CDR3 runs 15 residues. Germline V gene data show CDR1 as SGHAT and CDR2 as FQNNGV. The variable domain in full, completed from reference TRBV11-2 and TRBJ2-2, reads EAGVAQSPRYKIIEKRQSVAFWCNPISGHATLYWYQQILGQGPKLLIQFQNNGVVDDSQLPKDRFSAERLKGVDSTLKIQPAKLEDSAVYLCASRLDRGNTGELFFGEGSRLTVL.

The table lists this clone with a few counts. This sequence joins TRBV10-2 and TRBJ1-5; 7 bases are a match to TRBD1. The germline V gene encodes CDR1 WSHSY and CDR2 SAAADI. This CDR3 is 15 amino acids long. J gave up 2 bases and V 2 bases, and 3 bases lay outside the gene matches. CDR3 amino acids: CASSERGLGNQPQHF. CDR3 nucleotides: TGCGCCAGCAGTGAGAGGGGGCTCGGCAATCAGCCCCAGCATTTT.

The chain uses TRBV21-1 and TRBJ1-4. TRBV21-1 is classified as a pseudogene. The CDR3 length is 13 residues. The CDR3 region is CASSKHREGKLFF. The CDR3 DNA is TGTGCCAGCAGCAAACACAGGGAGGGAAAACTGTTTTTT.

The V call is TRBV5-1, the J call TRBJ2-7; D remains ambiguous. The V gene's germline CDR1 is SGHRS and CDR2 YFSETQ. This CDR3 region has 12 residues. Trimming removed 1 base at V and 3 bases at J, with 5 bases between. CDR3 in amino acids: CASSLYSYEQYF. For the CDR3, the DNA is TGCGCCAGCAGCTTGTATAGCTACGAGCAGTACTTC.

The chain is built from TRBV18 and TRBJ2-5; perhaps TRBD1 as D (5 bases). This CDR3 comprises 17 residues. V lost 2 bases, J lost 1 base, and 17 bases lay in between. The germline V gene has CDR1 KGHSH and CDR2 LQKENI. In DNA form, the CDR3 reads TGTGCCAGCTCACCAAGCCTGAACAGGAGAGGCCAAGAGACCCAGTACTTC. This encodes CASSPSLNRRGQETQYF.

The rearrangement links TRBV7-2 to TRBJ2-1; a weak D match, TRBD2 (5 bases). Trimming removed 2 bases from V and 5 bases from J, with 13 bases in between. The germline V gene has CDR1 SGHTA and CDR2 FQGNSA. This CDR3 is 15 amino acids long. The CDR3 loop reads CASSLTAGHNNEQFF. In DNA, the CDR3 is TGTGCCAGCAGCTTAACGGCGGGCCATAACAATGAGCAGTTCTTC.

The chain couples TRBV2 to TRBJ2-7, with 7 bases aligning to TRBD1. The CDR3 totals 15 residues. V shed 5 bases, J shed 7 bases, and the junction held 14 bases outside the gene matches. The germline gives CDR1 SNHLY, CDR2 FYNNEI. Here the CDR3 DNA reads TGTGCCAGCAGTCCCCCGGGACAGACCCCTAAGGAGCAGTACTTC. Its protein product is CASSPPGQTPKEQYF.

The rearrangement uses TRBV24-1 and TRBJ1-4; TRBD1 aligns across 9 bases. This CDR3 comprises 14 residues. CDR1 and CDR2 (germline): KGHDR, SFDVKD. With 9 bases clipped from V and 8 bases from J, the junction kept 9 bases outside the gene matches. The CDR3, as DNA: TGTGCCACCTCCTTGACAGGGGGAAGGGAAAAACTGTTTTTT. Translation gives CATSLTGGREKLFF.

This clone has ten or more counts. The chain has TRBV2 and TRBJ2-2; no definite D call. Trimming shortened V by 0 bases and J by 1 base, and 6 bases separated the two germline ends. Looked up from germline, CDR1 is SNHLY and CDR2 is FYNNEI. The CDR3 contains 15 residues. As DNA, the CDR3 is TGTGCCAGCAGTGAAGCGCGACAGAACACCGGGGAGCTGTTTTTT. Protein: CASSEARQNTGELFF.

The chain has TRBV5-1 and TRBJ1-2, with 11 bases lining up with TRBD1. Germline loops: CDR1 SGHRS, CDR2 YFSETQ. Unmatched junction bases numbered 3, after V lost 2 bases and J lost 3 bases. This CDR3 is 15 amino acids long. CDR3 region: CASSFKGQGDYGYTF. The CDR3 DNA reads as TGCGCCAGCAGCTTTAAGGGACAGGGGGACTATGGCTACACCTTC. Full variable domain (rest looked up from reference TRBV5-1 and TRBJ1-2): KAGVTQTPRYLIKTRGQQVTLSCSPISGHRSVSWYQQTPGQGLQFLFEYFSETQRNKGNFPGRFSGRQFSNSRSEMNVSTLELGDSALYLCASSFKGQGDYGYTFGSGTRLTVV.

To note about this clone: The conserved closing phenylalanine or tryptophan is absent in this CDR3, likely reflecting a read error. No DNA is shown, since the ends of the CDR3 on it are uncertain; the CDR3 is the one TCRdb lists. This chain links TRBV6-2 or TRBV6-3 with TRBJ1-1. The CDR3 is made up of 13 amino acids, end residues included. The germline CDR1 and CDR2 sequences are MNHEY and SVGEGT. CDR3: CASSYMGRPSGNL.

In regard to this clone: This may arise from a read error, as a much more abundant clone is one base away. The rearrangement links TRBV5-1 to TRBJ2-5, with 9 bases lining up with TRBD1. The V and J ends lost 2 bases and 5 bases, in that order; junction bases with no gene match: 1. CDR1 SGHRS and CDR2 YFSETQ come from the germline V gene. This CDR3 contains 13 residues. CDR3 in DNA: TGCGCCAGCAGCTTCGGACAGGGGGAGACCCAGTACTTC. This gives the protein CASSFGQGETQYF. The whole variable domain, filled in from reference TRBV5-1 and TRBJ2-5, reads KAGVTQTPRYLIKTRGQQVTLSCSPISGHRSVSWYQQTPGQGLQFLFEYFSETQRNKGNFPGRFSGRQFSNSRSEMNVSTLELGDSALYLCASSFGQGETQYFGPGTRLLVL.

CDR3 protein: CAWRLTGTYEQYV. DNA for the CDR3: TGTGCCTGGAGGCTTACAGGAACCTACGAGCAGTACGTC. The chain employs TRBV30 and TRBJ2-7; D is possibly TRBD1 (5 bases). The V end was cut by 3 bases, the J end by 2 bases, with 11 bases between. The CDR3 consists of 13 residues. The germline V gene encodes CDR1 GTSNPN and CDR2 SVGIG (reference sequence).